These 29 T cell receptor beta chains were sequenced from one sample in a study of blood T cell repertoires in COVID-19. The table came from immunoSEQ multiplex PCR; TCRdb's copy has only in-frame clones and leaves some out. The sample yields over 400,000 clones, less than 90% seen once. Sequencing was done on a sample of peripheral blood. The receptor set was obtained from a woman in her forties or fifties with COVID-19, enrolled during active disease.

This clone was seen only once. The V and J genes are TRBV30 and TRBJ1-1; a possible D gene is TRBD1 (5 bases). Germline CDR1 GTSNPN, CDR2 SVGIG (reference sequence). V was cut by 3 bases and J by 7 bases, with 12 bases left in between. The length of the CDR3 is 12 residues. The CDR3 loop reads CAWRTSGVEAFF. CDR3 sequence (DNA): TGTGCCTGGAGAACGTCGGGGGTTGAAGCTTTCTTT.

This chain connects TRBV19 to TRBJ2-7, with TRBD1 as a possible D gene (6 bases). Germline CDR1 LNHDA, CDR2 SQIVND (reference sequence). The CDR3 sequence is 15 residues long. The V end lost 2 bases, the J end lost 2 bases, and 13 bases lay between the germline ends. CDR3 sequence reads: CASSIRDTRTYEQYF. DNA for the CDR3: TGTGCCAGTAGTATAAGGGACACTAGGACCTACGAGCAGTACTTC. The full variable domain, rest sourced from reference TRBV19 and TRBJ2-7, is DGGITQSPKYLFRKEGQNVTLSCEQNLNHDAMYWYRQDPGQGLRLIYYSQIVNDFQKGDIAEGYSVSREKKESFPLTVTSAQKNPTAFYLCASSIRDTRTYEQYFGPGTRLTVT.

The rearrangement joins TRBV5-4 to TRBJ2-5; D is possibly TRBD2 (5 bases). V was clipped by 4 bases and J by 2 bases, with 15 bases between them. The germline V gene has CDR1 SGHNT and CDR2 YYREEE (reference sequence). This CDR3 region has 15 residues. CDR3 DNA: TGTGCCAGCAGCCAGGCCGGGGTTCCTCAAGAGACCCAGTACTTC. As protein: CASSQAGVPQETQYF.

CDR3 DNA: TGTGCCAGCAGTGCAGGGGGCGGAGGGACTAAAGCTTTCTTT. This gives the protein CASSAGGGGTKAFF. V usage is TRBV28 and J usage is TRBJ1-1; 8 bases align to TRBD1. The CDR3 is made up of 14 amino acids. V shed 5 bases and J 9 bases; nucleotides not matched to a gene: 11. Germline CDR1 and CDR2: MDHEN and SYDVKM.

This clone was observed once. J is TRBJ2-5 and V is TRBV3-1 (or the pseudogene TRBV3-2); D may be TRBD2 (6 bases). The CDR3 spans 15 residues. V was cut by 0 bases and J by 5 bases, with 13 bases left in between. The V gene's germline CDR1 is LGHDT and CDR2 YNNKEL (reference sequence). The CDR3 region is CASSQEWSGGETQYF. CDR3 sequence (DNA): TGTGCCAGCAGCCAAGAATGGTCCGGAGGGGAGACCCAGTACTTC.

The chain uses TRBV5-6 and TRBJ1-1, with 8 bases lining up with TRBD1. The CDR3 has 14 amino acids. The germline V gene encodes CDR1 SGHDT and CDR2 YYEEEE. J was trimmed by 3 bases and V by 4 bases; bases with no gene match: 5. This chain's CDR3 is CASSDYRGDTEAFF. The CDR3 nucleotides read TGTGCCAGCAGCGATTACAGGGGGGACACTGAAGCTTTCTTT.

V usage is TRBV6-2 or TRBV6-3 and J usage is TRBJ2-7; TRBD1 agrees at 9 bases. Germline CDR1 and CDR2: MNHEY and SVGEGT. V dropped 6 bases and J dropped 3; count of bases not matched to a gene: 18. The CDR3 is made up of 18 amino acids. The chain's CDR3 is CASSFRDRVRGSSYEQYF. CDR3 DNA sequence: TGTGCCAGCAGCTTCCGGGACAGGGTACGCGGGTCGAGCTACGAGCAGTACTTC.

The chain combines TRBV6-4 with TRBJ2-1; 12 positions match TRBD1. The CDR3 is 16 residues long. Germline V CDR1 and CDR2: MRHNA, SNTAGT. Trimming at V came to 0 bases and at J to 9 bases, leaving 6 bases not matched to a gene. In DNA form, the CDR3 reads TGTGCCAGCAGTGACTCCCGGGACAGGGGGCTTGTTGAGCAGTTCTTC. Its protein product is CASSDSRDRGLVEQFF.

This clone was detected only once. J is TRBJ1-2 and V is TRBV15; D is unresolved. V lost 6 bases to trimming and J lost 5 bases, with 16 bases between them. This CDR3 is 14 amino acids long. In germline, CDR1 is LNHNV, CDR2 YYDKDF (reference sequence). The DNA for the CDR3 is TGTGCCACCAGGCCGAGCGGGCTCGGGTATGGCTACACCTTC. This encodes CATRPSGLGYGYTF. The variable domain in full, with the rest retrieved from reference TRBV15 and TRBJ1-2, is DAMVIQNPRYQVTQFGKPVTLSCSQTLNHNVMYWYQQKSSQAPKLLFHYYDKDFNNEADTPDNFQSRRPNTSFCFLDIRSPGLGDTAMYLCATRPSGLGYGYTFGSGTRLTVV.

The V gene is TRBV27, the J gene TRBJ2-7; TRBD1 aligns across 11 bases. Looked up from germline, CDR1 is MNHEY and CDR2 is SMNVEV (reference sequence). This CDR3 contains 14 residues. V lost 4 bases and J lost 4; bases outside the gene matches: 3. This CDR3 is CASSSGQGDYEQYF. CDR3 coding DNA: TGTGCCAGCAGTTCGGGACAGGGGGATTACGAGCAGTACTTC.

A word on this clone: Other DNA sequences in the sample encode the same CDR3. The V gene is TRBV19, the J gene TRBJ1-1; tentative D call: TRBD1 (6 bases). This CDR3 spans 14 amino acids. From germline, CDR1 is LNHDA and CDR2 SQIVND (reference sequence). V was trimmed by 3 bases and J by 2 bases, leaving 10 bases between them. In nucleotides, the CDR3 is TGTGCCAGTAGTATGGGACAAGATAACACTGAAGCTTTCTTT. Translation: CASSMGQDNTEAFF.

The V and J genes are TRBV29-1 and TRBJ1-5; possibly TRBD1 for D (6 bases). CDR1 is SQVTM, CDR2 ANQGSEA, per germline. V lost 6 bases, J lost 4 bases, and 13 bases lay in between. CDR3 length: 13 amino acids. CDR3 amino acids: CSVRTEGNQPQHF. As DNA, the CDR3 is TGCAGCGTAAGGACAGAGGGGAATCAGCCCCAGCATTTT.

This clone turned up a few times. The chain couples TRBV19 to TRBJ1-2; 8 bases match TRBD1. The V gene's germline CDR1 is LNHDA and CDR2 SQIVND (reference sequence). The CDR3 runs 15 residues. V lost 3 bases, J lost 6 bases, and 9 bases stayed unmatched. The CDR3 is CASSMGPGGRDGYTF. Written as DNA, the CDR3 is TGTGCCAGTAGTATGGGGCCAGGGGGCCGAGATGGCTACACCTTC.

The chain links TRBV27 to TRBJ1-2; no reliable D call. The CDR3 totals 13 residues. Germline CDR1 and CDR2: MNHEY and SMNVEV (reference sequence). Trimming pared 5 bases from V and 3 bases from J, leaving 10 bases between. DNA for the CDR3: TGTGCCAGCAGTCCGGATCGGGACTATGGCTACACCTTC. Translated: CASSPDRDYGYTF.

The chain couples TRBV4-1 to TRBJ2-1, with TRBD2 identical over 8 bases. V lost 6 bases and J lost 4; bases outside the gene matches: 8. The CDR3 covers 15 residues. The germline V gene encodes CDR1 MGHRA and CDR2 YSYEKL. The CDR3 region is CASSYPGTRYNEQFF. In DNA, the CDR3 is TGCGCCAGCAGTTATCCCGGGACTAGATACAATGAGCAGTTCTTC.

The chain links TRBV6-5 to TRBJ2-1, with D perhaps TRBD2 (6 bases). The CDR3 contains 13 residues. CDR1 is MNHEY and CDR2 is SVGAGI in the germline V gene. Between the trimmed V and J ends, which lost 5 bases and 5 bases, there was a span of 10 bases. The DNA for the CDR3 is TGTGCCAGCAGTCCGGGACTTAACAATGAGCAGTTCTTC. This encodes CASSPGLNNEQFF.

About this clone itself: Other DNA sequences of this sample code for an identical CDR3. This chain links TRBV11-3 with TRBJ2-1, with 11 bases lining up with TRBD2. This CDR3 contains 14 residues. The germline V gene has CDR1 SGHNT and CDR2 YENEEA. The V segment lost 4 bases and the J segment 7 bases; nucleotides outside the gene matches: 3. CDR3 amino acids: CASSSLAGGNEQFF. DNA for the CDR3: TGTGCCAGCAGCTCCTTAGCGGGGGGGAATGAGCAGTTCTTC.

The chain recombines TRBV9 with TRBJ2-1; 13 bases match TRBD2. Germline V gene data show CDR1 as SGDLS and CDR2 as YYNGEE. V shed 4 bases, J shed 7 bases, and the junction held 5 bases outside the gene matches. The CDR3 has 15 residues. CDR3: CASSFRLAGGNEQFF. The CDR3 DNA reads TGTGCCAGCAGCTTTCGACTAGCGGGGGGAAATGAGCAGTTCTTC.

This clone has just one count. The J gene is TRBJ2-7, the V gene TRBV27, with a possible D match to TRBD1 (7 bases). Looked up from germline, CDR1 is MNHEY and CDR2 is SMNVEV (reference sequence). This CDR3 has 14 amino acids. V lost 3 bases and J lost 4, with 13 bases in between. Written as DNA, the CDR3 is TGTGCCAGCAGTTTCTTGACAGGGAGGTACGAGCAGTACTTC. Its protein product is CASSFLTGRYEQYF.

The CDR3: CASSLTGDGSNEKLFF. CDR3 nucleotides: TGCGCCAGCAGCCTGACAGGGGACGGGTCTAATGAAAAACTGTTTTTT. The rearrangement joins TRBV5-1 to TRBJ1-4; 8 nucleotides agree with TRBD1. Germline CDR1 reads SGHRS; CDR2 reads YFSETQ. The CDR3 is made up of 16 amino acids. V shed 4 bases and J 3 bases; nucleotides not matched to a gene: 8.

CDR3 coding DNA: TGCGCCAGCAGCTTGGAGGGTCAGCCTAGCGACGAGCAGTACTTC. Protein product: CASSLEGQPSDEQYF. V is TRBV5-1 and J is TRBJ2-7; possibly TRBD2 for D (6 bases). Germline CDR1 is SGHRS and CDR2 is YFSETQ. This CDR3 contains 15 residues. Trimming removed 0 bases from V and 5 bases from J, with 15 bases in between.

V and J are TRBV3-1 (or the pseudogene TRBV3-2) and TRBJ2-7; TRBD2 might be the D (5 bases). V was trimmed by 1 base and J by 3 bases, leaving 13 bases between them. The CDR3 runs to 15 residues. Germline-derived CDR1 and CDR2 are LGHDT and YNNKEL (reference sequence). This CDR3 is CASSQGVGEFYEQYF. The CDR3 DNA reads as TGTGCCAGCAGCCAAGGAGTCGGGGAATTCTACGAGCAGTACTTC.

This clone has a single count. This chain joins TRBV29-1 and TRBJ2-5; 12 nucleotides align to TRBD2. The CDR3 is 15 residues long. Germline assignment: CDR1 SQVTM and CDR2 ANQGSEA. V trimming: 7 bases; J trimming: 5 bases; junction bases outside the gene matches: 11. The CDR3 DNA follows: TGCAGCGCCCCTCCTAGCGGGGGGGCCTGGGAGACCCAGTACTTC. Residues: CSAPPSGGAWETQYF. Full variable domain (outside the CDR3, taken from reference TRBV29-1 and TRBJ2-5): SAVISQKPSRDICQRGTSLTIQCQVDSQVTMMFWYRQQPGQSLTLIATANQGSEATYESGFVIDKFPISRPNLTFSTLTVSNMSPEDSSIYLCSAPPSGGAWETQYFGPGTRLLVL.

J is TRBJ1-2 and V is TRBV18; D is undetermined. CDR3 size: 15 residues. Deletions cut 0 bases from V and 3 bases from J, with 11 bases between. CDR1 is KGHSH, CDR2 LQKENI, per germline. The CDR3: CASSPPGTGDYGYTF. In DNA, the CDR3 is TGTGCCAGCTCACCACCTGGCACCGGGGACTATGGCTACACCTTC.

This chain uses TRBV2 with TRBJ1-4; the match to TRBD1 covers 9 bases. Germline V gives CDR1 SNHLY, CDR2 FYNNEI. The CDR3 is 16 amino acids. V dropped 6 bases and J dropped 7; count of bases not matched to a gene: 12. CDR3 nucleotides: TGTGCCAGCAGATATCGGACAGGGGATCCCAGTGAAAAACTGTTTTTT. It translates to CASRYRTGDPSEKLFF. Full variable domain (missing parts from reference TRBV2 and TRBJ1-4): EPEVTQTPSHQVTQMGQEVILRCVPISNHLYFYWYRQILGQKVEFLVSFYNNEISEKSEIFDDQFSVERPDGSNFTLKIRSTKLEDSAMYFCASRYRTGDPSEKLFFGSGTQLSVL.

This sequence joins TRBV28 and TRBJ1-1; D gene ambiguous. V gave up 3 bases and J gave up 1 base, with 6 bases separating them. CDR3 length equals 13 residues. Per germline, CDR1 MDHEN and CDR2 SYDVKM. The CDR3 bases are TGTGCCAGCAGTTTTGGCAGGAACACTGAAGCTTTCTTT. It specifies CASSFGRNTEAFF.

The genes are TRBV10-1 and TRBJ2-5; 7 positions agree with TRBD1. V was pared by 5 bases and J by 5 bases, with 5 bases of the junction left unmatched. Germline V gives CDR1 WNHNN, CDR2 SYGVQD (reference sequence). The CDR3 runs to 13 residues. This CDR3 is CASSPTGTETQYF. As DNA, the CDR3 is TGCGCCAGCAGTCCGACAGGGACCGAGACCCAGTACTTC.

The chain links TRBV7-8 to TRBJ1-1; D is unresolved. CDR1 and CDR2 (germline): SGHVS, FQNEAQ. This CDR3 spans 13 amino acids. V was shortened by 5 bases and J by 8 bases, with 15 bases between the two germline ends. The CDR3 region has the DNA TGTGCCAGCAGCCCCGTGGAGGTTAGGGAAGCTTTCTTT. This encodes CASSPVEVREAFF. The entire variable domain, with the rest obtained from reference TRBV7-8 and TRBJ1-1, is as follows: GAGVSQSPRYKVAKRGQDVALRCDPISGHVSLFWYQQALGQGPEFLTYFQNEAQLDKSGLPSDRFFAERPEGSVSTLKIQRTQQEDSAVYLCASSPVEVREAFFGQGTRLTVV.

The V gene is TRBV4-1, the J gene TRBJ2-3; 10 positions agree with TRBD2. This CDR3 comprises 17 residues. From germline, CDR1 is MGHRA and CDR2 YSYEKL. J lost 5 bases, V lost 0 bases, and 8 bases had no gene match. This CDR3 reads CASSQDGLAGAGDTQYF. The CDR3 nucleotides read TGCGCCAGCAGCCAAGATGGGCTAGCGGGGGCGGGAGATACGCAGTATTTT.